This passage covers 9 T cell receptor beta chains from one sample sequenced in a study of identical twins (TCRdb year 2016). Library preparation was by 5' RACE. The listed sequencing device is Illumina HiSeq 2000. TCRdb handled the public reads itself, with Q25 trimming in fastp and clone calling in MiXCR, and kept productive beta chains. Records with the same CDR3 protein are collapsed into one entry carrying the most frequent genes and DNA. This sample lists 1.5 million to 2 million distinct CDR3 sequences; about 31% were detected once. The ten most abundant clones make up about 0.25% of the sample. The sequenced material came from cord blood. The receptors here all came from a newborn girl in good health.

The CDR3 sequence: CASSYLEGATYEQYF. As DNA, the CDR3 is TGTGCCAGCAGTTACCTAGAGGGGGCTACCTACGAGCAGTACTTC. This chain connects TRBV6-6 to TRBJ2-7; TRBD1 aligns across 7 bases. The CDR3 spans 15 residues. Germline V lookup: CDR1 MNHNY, CDR2 SVGAGI (reference sequence). The trim removed 2 bases at V and 2 bases at J, leaving 6 bases unmatched.

The rearrangement joins TRBV7-2 to TRBJ2-5; D perhaps matches TRBD2 (6 bases). This CDR3 region has 15 residues. CDR1 and CDR2 (germline): SGHTA, FQGNSA. V gave up 7 bases and J gave up 5 bases, with 20 bases separating them. This CDR3 reads CASNGEVALRETQYF. As DNA, the CDR3 is TGTGCCAGCAACGGGGAGGTAGCTTTACGGGAGACCCAGTACTTC. Supplemented by reference TRBV7-2 and TRBJ2-5, the full variable domain reads GAGVSQSPSNKVTEKGKDVELRCDPISGHTALYWYRQSLGQGLEFLIYFQGNSAPDKSGLPSDRFSAERTGGSVSTLTIQRTQQEDSAVYLCASNGEVALRETQYFGPGTRLLVL.

This clonotype was detected ten times or more. The chain uses TRBV28 and TRBJ2-7, with D tentatively TRBD1 or TRBD2 (5 bases each). V lost 8 bases to trimming and J lost 5 bases, with 19 bases between them. Germline CDR1 and CDR2: MDHEN and SYDVKM. The CDR3 totals 14 residues. CDR3 in DNA: TGTGCCAGCGCTTCATCACCTCTGGGGGACGAGCAGTACTTC. Translation gives CASASSPLGDEQYF.

The chain has TRBV6-5 and TRBJ1-1; D remains unclear. This CDR3 has 13 amino acids. The germline V and J ends were trimmed by 7 bases and 0 bases, with 9 bases remaining between them. The germline gives CDR1 MNHEY, CDR2 SVGAGI. This CDR3 reads CASTPDLNTEAFF. The CDR3 bases are TGTGCCAGCACCCCCGACCTGAACACTGAAGCTTTCTTT.

The chain links TRBV10-2 to TRBJ2-7; 12 bases fit TRBD2. The V segment lost 5 bases and the J segment 4 bases; nucleotides outside the gene matches: 6. Germline CDR1 is WSHSY and CDR2 is SAAADI. The CDR3 is 15 residues long. The DNA for the CDR3 is TGCGCCAGCAGTCGACTAGCGGGAGAGGTTTACGAGCAGTACTTC. This sequence encodes CASSRLAGEVYEQYF.

This clonotype was picked up a small number of times. This sequence joins TRBV4-2 and TRBJ2-1; D tentatively reads TRBD1 or TRBD2 (6 bases each). Trimming cost V 1 base and J 8 bases, with 15 bases left between them. Per the germline V gene, CDR1 is LGHNA and CDR2 is YNFKEQ. This CDR3 is 15 amino acids long. The CDR3 DNA sequence: TGTGCCAGCAGCCAAGCTGAGGGGGGCCAGGATGAGCAGTTCTTC. Translated, it gives CASSQAEGGQDEQFF.

This clonotype has only a few counts. CDR3 protein: CASKGSYTEAFF. The CDR3 DNA reads as TGTGCCAGCAAGGGCAGTTACACTGAAGCTTTCTTT. This chain uses TRBV7-9 with TRBJ1-1; D remains unclear. Germline CDR1 reads SEHNR; CDR2 reads FQNEAQ (reference sequence). Trimming pared 7 bases from V and 3 bases from J, leaving 9 bases between. CDR3 length: 12 amino acids. Variable domain in full (rest from reference TRBV7-9 and TRBJ1-1): DTGVSQNPRHKITKRGQNVTFRCDPISEHNRLYWYRQTLGQGPEFLTYFQNEAQLEKSRLLSDRFSAERPKGSFSTLEIQRTEQGDSAMYLCASKGSYTEAFFGQGTRLTVV.

CDR3 sequence reads: CSVPGTSPLYGYTF. The CDR3 DNA is TGCAGCGTCCCCGGGACATCCCCACTCTATGGCTACACCTTC. The chain couples TRBV29-1 to TRBJ1-2, with a possible D match to TRBD1 (6 bases). Trimming removed 6 bases at V and 4 bases at J, with 18 bases between. The CDR3 consists of 14 residues. Germline V gene data show CDR1 as SQVTM and CDR2 as ANQGSEA.

Only a few counts were recorded for this clonotype. DNA of the CDR3: TGTGCCACCAGTGGCATCGGGGAGTACGAGCAGTACTTC. Translated: CATSGIGEYEQYF. The V and J genes are TRBV24-1 and TRBJ2-7; TRBD2 is a possible D gene (5 bases). Trimming removed 5 bases at V and 4 bases at J, with 11 bases between. Germline V lookup: CDR1 KGHDR, CDR2 SFDVKD. The CDR3 totals 13 residues.